These T cell receptor beta chains were read from a single sample in a study of beta chain features in type 1 diabetes. Here immunoSEQ multiplex PCR was the method, and the copy in TCRdb shows in-frame clones only, minus some. The sample gives fewer than 150,000 clones, 6.5% to 8.5% of which show up once; about 1.4% is in the top ten. The sequenced sample was central memory CD4+ T cells from blood. Receptor source: a woman in her thirties in good health. Both conserved end residues are part of each CDR3. The order of the fields is clone size, D gene, V gene, J gene, CDR3 DNA, CDR3 protein. The D gene is left open where the match is weak. Clone size is not always given. Where it is, it says once, few, many or a class for expanded clones.

few	TRBD1	TRBV5-4	TRBJ2-7	TGTGCCAGCAGCTCGGGACAGACCTACGAGCAGTACTTC	CASSSGQTYEQYF
few	.	TRBV6-1	TRBJ1-2	TGTGCCAGCAGTAGCGGTGGCTACTATGGCTACACCTTC	CASSSGGYYGYTF
.	TRBD1	TRBV6-5	TRBJ1-1	TGTGCCAGCAGTGTTGACAGGGCCACTGAAGCTTTCTTT	CASSVDRATEAFF
.	TRBD1	TRBV4-2	TRBJ1-2	TGTGCCAGCAGCCTAACAGGGGCCACCTACTATGGCTACACCTTC	CASSLTGATYYGYTF
few	.	TRBV7-2	TRBJ2-1	TGTGCCAGCAGCTTGTCGATTACGGGAGCAAACTACAATGAGCAGTTCTTC	CASSLSITGANYNEQFF
many	.	TRBV29-1	TRBJ2-1	TGCAGCGTGGGTATGAGGGCTGAACAGTTCTTC	CSVGMRAEQFF
few	TRBD2	TRBV28	TRBJ2-1	TGTGCCAGCAGTTTAAGCGGGAGTATCGATGAGCAGTTCTTC	CASSLSGSIDEQFF
many	.	TRBV4-3	TRBJ2-3	TGCGCCAGCAGCCAAGAATCCTTTGTAGGGGCGCAGTATTTT	CASSQESFVGAQYF
.	.	TRBV7-2	TRBJ2-3	TGTGCCAGCAGCTTACGGACAGCCAGCACAGATACGCAGTATTTT	CASSLRTASTDTQYF
.	TRBD2	TRBV7-2	TRBJ2-7	TGTGCCAGCAGCCCCTCCCCGGGACTAGCGGGAGGACGAATCGAGCAGTACTTC	CASSPSPGLAGGRIEQYF
.	TRBD2	TRBV19	TRBJ2-7	TGTGCCAGTAGTCGGACTAGTGGGACTCGGGAGCAGTACTTC	CASSRTSGTREQYF
.	.	TRBV2	TRBJ2-3	TGTGCCAGCAGCACCGGGACTTCAAGTACGCAGTATTTT	CASSTGTSSTQYF
few	.	TRBV18	TRBJ1-2	TGTGCCAGCTCACCATATGCAGGGGCGGAGAATGGCTACACCTTC	CASSPYAGAENGYTF
few	.	TRBV18	TRBJ2-1	TGTGCCAGCTCACCAATGGACACTTTGCAGTTCTTC	CASSPMDTLQFF
.	.	TRBV4-2	TRBJ1-1	TGTGCCAGCAGCCAGGGGGGGGGCGCAACTGAAGCTTTCTTT	CASSQGGGATEAFF
once	TRBD1	TRBV6-1	TRBJ2-6	TGTGCCAGCAGGGAACGGGACAGGGAAAGCTCTGGGGCCAACGTCCTGACTTTC	CASRERDRESSGANVLTF
.	TRBD2	TRBV2	TRBJ2-2	TGTGCCAGCAGGATGAACTCCGGGAGGGCCTTCGGGGAGCTGTTTTTT	CASRMNSGRAFGELFF
few	.	TRBV11-3	TRBJ2-5	TGTGCCAGCAGCCTAGATGAGGGTGCAGAGACCCAGTACTTC	CASSLDEGAETQYF
many	TRBD1	TRBV7-9	TRBJ1-1	TGTGCCAGCAGCCCGAGACAGGGGGCATCTGAAGCTTTCTTT	CASSPRQGASEAFF
few	TRBD1	TRBV7-9	TRBJ1-2	TGTGCCAGCAGCCTTAGGGGGCTTTTTGGCTACACCTTC	CASSLRGLFGYTF
few	.	TRBV29-1	TRBJ2-7	TGCAGCGTTGAAAAATTTACAGGGCGGTACGAGCAGTACTTC	CSVEKFTGRYEQYF
few	TRBD1	TRBV28	TRBJ2-1	TGTGCCAGCAGTTTGACAGGGTTTTCCTACAATGAGCAGTTCTTC	CASSLTGFSYNEQFF